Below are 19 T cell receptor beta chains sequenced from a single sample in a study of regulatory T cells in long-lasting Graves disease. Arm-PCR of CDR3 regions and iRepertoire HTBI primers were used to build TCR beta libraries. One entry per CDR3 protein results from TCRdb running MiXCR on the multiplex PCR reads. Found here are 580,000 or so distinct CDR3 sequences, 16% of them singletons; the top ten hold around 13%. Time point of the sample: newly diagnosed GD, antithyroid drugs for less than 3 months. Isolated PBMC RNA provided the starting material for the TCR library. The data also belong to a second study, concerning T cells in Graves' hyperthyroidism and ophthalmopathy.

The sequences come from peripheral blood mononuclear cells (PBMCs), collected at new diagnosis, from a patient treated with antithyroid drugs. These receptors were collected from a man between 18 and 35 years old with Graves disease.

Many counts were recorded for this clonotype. The CDR3 sequence is CASGGVLAVYEQYF. The CDR3, as DNA: TGTGCCAGCGGAGGAGTCCTAGCGGTCTACGAGCAGTACTTC. V is TRBV2 and J is TRBJ2-7; TRBD2 matches at 7 bases. The CDR3 spans 14 residues. The trim removed 8 bases at V and 3 bases at J, leaving 10 bases unmatched. From germline, CDR1 is SNHLY and CDR2 FYNNEI.

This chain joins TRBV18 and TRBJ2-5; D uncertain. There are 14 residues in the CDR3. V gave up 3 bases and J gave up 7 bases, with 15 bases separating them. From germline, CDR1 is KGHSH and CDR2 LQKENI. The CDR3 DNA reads TGTGCCAGCTCACCCGCCCGCGCTACCGTGACCCAGTACTTC. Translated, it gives CASSPARATVTQYF.

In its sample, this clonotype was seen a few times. This chain's CDR3 is CASSYQAGGPLNEQYF. The DNA of the CDR3 is TGTGCCAGCAGCTACCAAGCGGGAGGGCCGTTGAACGAGCAGTACTTC. The gene calls are TRBV7-9 and TRBJ2-7; 10 bases map to TRBD2. Germline V gene lookup returns CDR1 SEHNR and CDR2 FQNEAQ (reference sequence). This CDR3 has 16 residues. The V gene end was trimmed by 4 bases and the J gene end by 5 bases; junction bases not matched to a gene: 11.

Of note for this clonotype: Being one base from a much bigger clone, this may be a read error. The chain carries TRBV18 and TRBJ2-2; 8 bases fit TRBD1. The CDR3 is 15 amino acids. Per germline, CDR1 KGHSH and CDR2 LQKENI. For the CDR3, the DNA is TGTGCCAGCTCACCCTGGACAGGGAGCACCGGGGAGCCGTTTTTT. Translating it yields CASSPWTGSTGEPFF.

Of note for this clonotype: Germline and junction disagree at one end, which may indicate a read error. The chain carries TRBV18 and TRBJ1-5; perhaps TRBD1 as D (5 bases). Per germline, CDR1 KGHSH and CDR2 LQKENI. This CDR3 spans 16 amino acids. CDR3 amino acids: CVSSQTGTYGNQPQHF. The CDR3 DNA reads TGTGTCAGCTCACAAACCGGGACCTATGGCAATCAGCCCCAGCATTTT. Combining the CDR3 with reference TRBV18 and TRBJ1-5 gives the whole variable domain NAGVMQNPRHLVRRRGQEARLRCSPMKGHSHVYWYRQLPEEGLKFMVYLQKENIIDESGMPKERFSAEFPKEGPSILRIQQVVRGDSAAYFCVSSQTGTYGNQPQHFGDGTRLSIL.

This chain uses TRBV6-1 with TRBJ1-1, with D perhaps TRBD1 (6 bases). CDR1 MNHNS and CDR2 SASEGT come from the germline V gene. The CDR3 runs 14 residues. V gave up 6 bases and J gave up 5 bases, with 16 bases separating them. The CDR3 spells CASRTIRGETEAFF. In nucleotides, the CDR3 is TGTGCCAGCAGGACTATTAGGGGGGAAACTGAAGCTTTCTTT.

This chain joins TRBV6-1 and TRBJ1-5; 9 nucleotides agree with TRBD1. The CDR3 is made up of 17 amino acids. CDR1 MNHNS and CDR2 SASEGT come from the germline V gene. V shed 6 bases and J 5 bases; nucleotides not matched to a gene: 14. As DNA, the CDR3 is TGTGCCAGCAGCCTTTTGGGACCGGGACAGGGATATCAGCCCCAGCATTTT. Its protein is CASSLLGPGQGYQPQHF.

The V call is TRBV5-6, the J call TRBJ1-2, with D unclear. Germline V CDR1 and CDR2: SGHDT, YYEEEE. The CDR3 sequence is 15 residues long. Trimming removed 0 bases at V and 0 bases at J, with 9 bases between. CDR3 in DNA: TGTGCCAGCAGCTTGGATCCAAGAGCTAACTATGGCTACACCTTC. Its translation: CASSLDPRANYGYTF.

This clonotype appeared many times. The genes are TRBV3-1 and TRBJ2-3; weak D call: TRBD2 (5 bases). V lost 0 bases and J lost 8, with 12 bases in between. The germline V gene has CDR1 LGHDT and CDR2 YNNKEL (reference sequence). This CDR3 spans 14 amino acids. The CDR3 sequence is CASSQDMRVATQYF. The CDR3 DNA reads TGTGCCAGCAGCCAAGATATGCGGGTCGCTACGCAGTATTTT.

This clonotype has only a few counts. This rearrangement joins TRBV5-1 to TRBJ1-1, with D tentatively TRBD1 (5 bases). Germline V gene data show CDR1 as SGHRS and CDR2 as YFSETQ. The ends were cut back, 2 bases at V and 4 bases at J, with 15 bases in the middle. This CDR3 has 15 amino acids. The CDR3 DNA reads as TGCGCCAGCAGCTTCGTGGAGGCGGGGGTCACTGAAGCTTTCTTT. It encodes CASSFVEAGVTEAFF. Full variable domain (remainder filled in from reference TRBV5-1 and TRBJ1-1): KAGVTQTPRYLIKTRGQQVTLSCSPISGHRSVSWYQQTPGQGLQFLFEYFSETQRNKGNFPGRFSGRQFSNSRSEMNVSTLELGDSALYLCASSFVEAGVTEAFFGQGTRLTVV.

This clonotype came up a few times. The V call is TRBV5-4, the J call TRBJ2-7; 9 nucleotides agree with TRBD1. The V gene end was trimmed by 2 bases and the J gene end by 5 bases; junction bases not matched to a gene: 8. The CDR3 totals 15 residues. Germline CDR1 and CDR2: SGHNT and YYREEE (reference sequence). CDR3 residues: CASSLPGQGGNEQYF. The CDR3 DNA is TGTGCCAGCAGCTTACCGGGACAGGGAGGGAACGAGCAGTACTTC.

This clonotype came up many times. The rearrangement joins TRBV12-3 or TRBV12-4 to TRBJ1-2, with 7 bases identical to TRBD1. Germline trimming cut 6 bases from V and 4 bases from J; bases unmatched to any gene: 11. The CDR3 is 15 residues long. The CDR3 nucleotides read TGTGCCAGCAGGGGGGGCCCGGGACAGAGCTATGGCTACACCTTC. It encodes CASRGGPGQSYGYTF.

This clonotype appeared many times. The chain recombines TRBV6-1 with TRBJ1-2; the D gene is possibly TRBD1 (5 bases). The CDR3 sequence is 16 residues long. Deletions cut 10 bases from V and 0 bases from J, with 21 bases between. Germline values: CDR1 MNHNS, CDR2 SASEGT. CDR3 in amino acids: CATELVGGRPNYGYTF. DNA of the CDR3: TGTGCCACCGAATTGGTCGGGGGGAGACCTAACTATGGCTACACCTTC.

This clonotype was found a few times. The CDR3 is CASSQVAGSTNEQFF. The CDR3 DNA follows: TGTGCCAGCAGCCAAGTGGCGGGATCGACCAATGAGCAGTTCTTC. The J gene is TRBJ2-1, the V gene TRBV3-1; possibly TRBD2 for D (6 bases). The V end was cut by 1 base, the J end by 6 bases, with 13 bases between. CDR3 size: 15 residues. The germline V gene encodes CDR1 LGHDT and CDR2 YNNKEL (reference sequence).

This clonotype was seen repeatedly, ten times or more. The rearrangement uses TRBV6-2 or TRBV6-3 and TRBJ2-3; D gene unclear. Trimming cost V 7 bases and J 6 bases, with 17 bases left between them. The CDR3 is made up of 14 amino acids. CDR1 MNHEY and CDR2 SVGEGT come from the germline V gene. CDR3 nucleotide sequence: TGTGCCAGCAAAGCGACGGCCACACAGGATACGCAGTATTTT. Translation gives CASKATATQDTQYF.

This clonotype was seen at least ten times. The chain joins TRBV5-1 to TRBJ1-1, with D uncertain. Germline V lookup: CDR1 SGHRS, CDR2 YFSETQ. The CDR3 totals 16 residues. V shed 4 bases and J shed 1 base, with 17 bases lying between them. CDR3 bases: TGCGCCAGCAGCCGAGTGAGCGCAGCTACGAACACTGAAGCTTTCTTT. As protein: CASSRVSAATNTEAFF.

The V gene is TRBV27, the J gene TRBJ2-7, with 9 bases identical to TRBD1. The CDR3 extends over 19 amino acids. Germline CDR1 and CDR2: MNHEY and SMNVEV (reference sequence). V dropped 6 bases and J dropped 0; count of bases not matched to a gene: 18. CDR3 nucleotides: TGTGCCAGCAGCCCCCCGGACAGGGGACCCCAAAATCCCTCCTACGAGCAGTACTTC. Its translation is CASSPPDRGPQNPSYEQYF.

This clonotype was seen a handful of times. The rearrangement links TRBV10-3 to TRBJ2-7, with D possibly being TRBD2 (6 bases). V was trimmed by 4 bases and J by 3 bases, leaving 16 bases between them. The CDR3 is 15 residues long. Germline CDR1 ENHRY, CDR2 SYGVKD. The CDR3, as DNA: TGTGCCATCAGTGGAGGGGCGGGGACTCACTACGAGCAGTACTTC. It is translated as CAISGGAGTHYEQYF.

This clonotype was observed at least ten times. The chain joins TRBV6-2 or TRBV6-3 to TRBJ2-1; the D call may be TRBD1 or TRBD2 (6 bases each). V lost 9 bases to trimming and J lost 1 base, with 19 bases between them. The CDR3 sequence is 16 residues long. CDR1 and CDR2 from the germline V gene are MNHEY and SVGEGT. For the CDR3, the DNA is TGTGCCAGGGGGCTGCGGGACACCAGGTCCTACAATGAGCAGTTCTTC. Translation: CARGLRDTRSYNEQFF.